This T cell receptor beta chain emerged from a study of regulatory T cells in long-lasting Graves disease. General study findings and limits: Repertoires from persistent disease leaned toward TRBV28, TRBJ1-2 and TRBJ2-5.

iRepertoire HTBI primers and Arm-PCR of CDR3 regions built TCR beta libraries. A single record per CDR3 protein comes from TCRdb applying MiXCR to the multiplex PCR reads. The sample carries roughly 420,000 distinct CDR3 sequences, about 16% recorded once. Trimming stripped 0 bases from V and 0 bases from J, with 11 bases between. Germline V gene lookup returns CDR1 SGHDT and CDR2 YYEEEE. The CDR3 has 16 amino acids. Time point in this sample: newly diagnosed GD, antithyroid drugs for less than 3 months. Generation of the TCR library employed RNA extracted from PBMCs. Note on this clonotype: Its antigen is still unknown.

This sample was shared with a second study, whose subject was T cells in Graves' hyperthyroidism and ophthalmopathy.

V is TRBV5-6 and J is TRBJ2-3; the D is unclear. The source is a woman in her 30s with Graves disease. Sequenced here: peripheral blood mononuclear cells (PBMCs), sampled at new diagnosis, from a patient treated with antithyroid drugs. This chain's CDR3 is CASSLDPASSTDTQYF. The CDR3 DNA reads TGTGCCAGCAGCTTGGACCCCGCGTCTAGCACAGATACGCAGTATTTT.